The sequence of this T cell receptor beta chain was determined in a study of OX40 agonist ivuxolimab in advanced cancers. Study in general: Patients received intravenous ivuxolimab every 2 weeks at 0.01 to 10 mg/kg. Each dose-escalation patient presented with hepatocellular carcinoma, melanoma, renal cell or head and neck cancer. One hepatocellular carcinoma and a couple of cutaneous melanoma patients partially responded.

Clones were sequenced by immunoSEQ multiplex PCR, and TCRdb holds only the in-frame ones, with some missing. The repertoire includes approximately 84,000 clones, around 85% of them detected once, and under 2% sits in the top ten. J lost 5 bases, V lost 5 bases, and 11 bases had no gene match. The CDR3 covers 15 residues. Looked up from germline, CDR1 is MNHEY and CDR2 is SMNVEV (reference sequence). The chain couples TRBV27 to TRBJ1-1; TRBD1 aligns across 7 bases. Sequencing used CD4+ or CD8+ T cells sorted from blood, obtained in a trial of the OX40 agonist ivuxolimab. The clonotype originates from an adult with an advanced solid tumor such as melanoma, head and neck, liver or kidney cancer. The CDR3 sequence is CASSTNRGRGTEAFF. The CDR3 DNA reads TGTGCCAGCAGTACAAACAGGGGACGGGGAACTGAAGCTTTCTTT.